The subject of this entry is one TCR beta chain. Its antigen is currently unknown. As to time point: week 47, end of study. Doses of 300 ug of mutant IDH1 20-mer peptide were given with topical imiquimod. Method: immunoSEQ multiplex PCR; TCRdb's copy keeps in-frame clones and lacks some. Of 13,000 or so clones detected, around 78% appear once; the ten largest clones hold approximately 4.1%. These data originate in a study of a mutant IDH1 vaccine in newly diagnosed glioma. Study-wide background: Pretreatment consisted of radiotherapy, temozolomide, or both, with most receiving both. Visit V13 took place at week 47, and visit V12 happened at week 35.

The CDR3 has 11 amino acids. CDR1 is SNHLY and CDR2 is FYNNEI in the germline V gene. The V and J ends lost 6 bases and 8 bases respectively, with 8 bases between them. Study-wide findings and caveats: Pseudoprogression apparently tracked independently of changes in top peripheral T cell clonotypes. The occurrence of vaccine-induced immune responses was seen in more than 85% of patients.

This clonotype was sampled from a woman aged 35 to 49 with glioma. V usage is TRBV2 and J usage is TRBJ1-5; D call uncertain. The sequenced sample was PBMCs, obtained from a glioma patient whose treatment included an IDH1 peptide vaccine. The CDR3 sequence: CASSLGKPQHF. Written as DNA, the CDR3 is TGTGCCAGCAGCCTCGGGAAGCCCCAGCATTTT.